Listed below are T cell receptor beta chains from one sample, sequenced in a study of identical twins. From the 5' RACE reads, TCRdb called clonotypes with MiXCR, one entry per CDR3 protein. This table has some 1,700,000 distinct CDR3 sequences, under 35% appearing once. The specimen was cord blood. The receptors here all came from a newborn girl in good health. Each CDR3 is given with its conserved first and last residue. Each record gives: V gene, CDR3 length, clone size, J gene, D gene, CDR3 protein, CDR3 DNA. D genes are given only for firm matches. Part of the rows lack a size; the others show once, few, many or a class for expanded clones.

TRBV9	15	NA	TRBJ1-2	TRBD1	CASSVTPGTVYGYTF	TGTGCCAGCAGCGTAACTCCGGGGACAGTCTATGGCTACACCTTC
TRBV4-1	18	NA	TRBJ2-1	NA	CASSQDRSSRGIQETQFF	TGCGCCAGCAGCCAAGATCGGAGCTCCCGGGGAATCCAAGAGACCCAGTTCTTC
TRBV27	12	NA	TRBJ2-1	NA	CASSRRTNEQFF	TGTGCCAGCAGCCGAAGGACTAATGAGCAGTTCTTC
TRBV20-1	13	NA	TRBJ2-1	NA	CSARVGLYNEQFF	TGCAGTGCTAGAGTTGGCCTATACAATGAGCAGTTCTTC
TRBV20-1	13	few	TRBJ2-1	TRBD2	CSLAGGGTIGQFF	TGCAGTCTAGCGGGAGGAGGGACAATCGGGCAGTTCTTC
TRBV20-1	14	NA	TRBJ2-7	TRBD2	CSARTSGSLNEQYF	TGCAGTGCCAGAACTAGCGGGAGTTTGAACGAGCAGTACTTC
TRBV29-1	12	NA	TRBJ2-5	NA	CSVEQSSQTQYF	TGCAGCGTTGAGCAATCAAGTCAGACCCAGTACTTC
TRBV12-5	16	NA	TRBJ1-2	NA	CASGCPDRSGAYGHTF	TGTGCTAGTGGTTGTCCCGACAGGTCGGGGGCTTATGGCCACACCTTC
TRBV9	16	NA	TRBJ2-2	NA	CASSVYSGPNTGELFF	TGTGCCAGCAGCGTATATTCGGGACCAAACACCGGGGAGCTGTTTTTT
TRBV4-1	21	NA	TRBJ1-5	TRBD1	CASSQGRILHTGGLGNQPQHF	TGCGCCAGCAGCCAAGGGAGGATATTGCACACAGGGGGCCTGGGCAATCAGCCCCAGCATTTT
TRBV2	13	few	TRBJ1-1	NA	CASPGRAIGEAFF	TGTGCCAGCCCAGGCAGGGCGATCGGTGAAGCTTTCTTT
TRBV10-3	13	NA	TRBJ1-1	NA	CAITAGHLLEAFF	TGTGCCATCACCGCGGGCCACCTCCTTGAAGCTTTCTTT
TRBV4-2	14	NA	TRBJ2-7	TRBD1	CASTTDRGRYEQYF	TGTGCCAGCACTACGGACAGGGGGCGCTACGAGCAGTACTTC
TRBV20-1	13	few	TRBJ1-2	TRBD1	CSARETGIYGYTF	TGCAGTGCTAGGGAGACAGGGATCTATGGCTACACCTTC
TRBV3-1	16	few	TRBJ2-7	TRBD1	CASSRAGTGRSYEQYF	TGTGCCAGCAGCCGAGCCGGGACAGGGAGGTCCTACGAGCAGTACTTC
TRBV28	14	few	TRBJ2-2	NA	CASSLWGGTGELFF	TGTGCCAGCAGTTTATGGGGAGGAACCGGGGAGCTGTTTTTT
TRBV20-1	14	NA	TRBJ2-7	TRBD1	CSASRGTVSYEQYF	TGCAGTGCTAGTAGGGGGACAGTCTCCTACGAGCAGTACTTC
TRBV7-2	14	NA	TRBJ2-3	NA	CASSLTGAKDTQYF	TGTGCCAGCAGCTTAACGGGAGCGAAAGATACGCAGTATTTT
TRBV4-2	12	many	TRBJ2-1	NA	CASSLSNNEQFF	TGTGCCAGCAGCCTCAGCAACAATGAGCAGTTCTTC
TRBV6-1	18	NA	TRBJ1-5	TRBD1	CASSFGQGAGSSNQPQHF	TGTGCCAGCAGCTTCGGACAGGGGGCGGGTAGTAGCAATCAGCCCCAGCATTTT
TRBV29-1	15	NA	TRBJ2-5	NA	CSVGHGTRRVNEQYF	TGCAGCGTTGGACATGGGACGCGAAGAGTCAATGAGCAGTACTTC
TRBV25-1	15	NA	TRBJ2-3	NA	CASRAGWGRTDTQYF	TGTGCCAGCAGGGCGGGGTGGGGACGCACAGATACGCAGTATTTT
TRBV18	13	NA	TRBJ2-3	NA	CASSPGYPDTQYF	TGTGCCAGCTCACCCGGGTACCCGGATACGCAGTATTTT
TRBV20-1	12	few	TRBJ1-2	NA	CSARPRYYGYTF	TGCAGTGCCAGACCCCGGTATTATGGCTACACCTTC
TRBV20-1	12	NA	TRBJ1-5	NA	CSCGRAGQPQHF	TGCAGCTGCGGTAGGGCGGGCCAGCCCCAGCATTTT
TRBV28	16	many	TRBJ2-5	NA	CASSHPSLHSQETQYF	TGTGCCAGCAGTCACCCTAGCCTCCATTCCCAAGAGACCCAGTACTTC
TRBV29-1	13	many	TRBJ2-5	NA	CSVDRGYQETQYF	TGCAGCGTTGATAGAGGGTACCAAGAGACCCAGTACTTC
TRBV28	15	many	TRBJ2-7	NA	CASSHAANRAYEQYF	TGTGCCAGCAGTCACGCGGCTAACAGGGCCTACGAGCAGTACTTC
TRBV10-3	15	NA	TRBJ2-1	TRBD1	CAISQDRGSYNEQFF	TGTGCCATCAGTCAAGACAGGGGTTCCTACAATGAGCAGTTCTTC
TRBV15	15	many	TRBJ2-1	TRBD2	CATSRVSSGSSEQFF	TGTGCCACCAGCAGAGTATCTAGCGGGAGCAGTGAGCAGTTCTTC
TRBV3-1	17	few	TRBJ2-3	TRBD2	CASSPHTSGGYTDTQYF	TGTGCCAGCAGCCCCCACACTAGCGGGGGATACACAGATACGCAGTATTTT
TRBV7-8	15	NA	TRBJ1-5	NA	CASSLVAQSNQPQHF	TGTGCCAGCAGCTTAGTTGCCCAGAGCAATCAGCCCCAGCATTTT
TRBV6-1	13	NA	TRBJ1-2	NA	CASSEWVAEGYTF	TGTGCCAGCAGTGAATGGGTGGCTGAAGGCTACACCTTC
TRBV7-2	16	NA	TRBJ2-4	NA	CASSPPQGLAKNIQYF	TGTGCCAGCAGCCCACCGCAAGGGTTAGCCAAAAACATTCAGTACTTC
TRBV20-1	12	few	TRBJ1-1	TRBD1	CSAPGQGADAFF	TGCAGTGCCCCTGGGCAGGGGGCGGATGCTTTCTTT
TRBV6-5	16	NA	TRBJ1-1	NA	CASSYGWDGGNTEAFF	TGTGCCAGCAGTTACGGGTGGGACGGGGGGAACACTGAAGCTTTCTTT
TRBV20-1	15	NA	TRBJ2-3	TRBD2	CSARYLLAGSFAQYF	TGCAGTGCTAGATATTTACTAGCGGGAAGTTTTGCGCAGTATTTT
TRBV12-3/TRBV12-4	14	many	TRBJ1-4	NA	CASSLWGRREKLFF	TGTGCCAGCAGTTTATGGGGTAGGAGGGAAAAACTGTTTTTT
TRBV12-3/TRBV12-4	13	once	TRBJ2-1	NA	CASRDWTYNEQFF	TGTGCCAGCCGGGACTGGACCTACAATGAGCAGTTCTTC
TRBV5-1	16	NA	TRBJ2-1	TRBD1	CASSSIGTVVAGEQFF	TGCGCCAGCAGCAGTATTGGGACAGTGGTCGCCGGTGAGCAGTTCTTC
TRBV5-6	14	few	TRBJ1-2	TRBD1	CASSLRRGLYGYTF	TGTGCCAGCAGCTTGCGCAGGGGGTTGTATGGCTACACCTTC
TRBV4-2	16	NA	TRBJ1-2	TRBD1	CASSQTQLRGRDGYTF	TGTGCCAGCAGCCAAACCCAGTTAAGGGGGCGCGATGGCTACACCTTC
TRBV20-1	13	NA	TRBJ1-6	NA	CSARGGGNSPLHF	TGCAGTGCTAGGGGGGGTGGTAATTCACCCCTCCACTTT
TRBV29-1	13	few	TRBJ1-2	TRBD1	CSVGRQGGYGYTF	TGCAGCGTTGGGCGACAGGGAGGGTATGGCTACACCTTC
TRBV27	14	NA	TRBJ1-6	NA	CASRLRRVGSPLHF	TGTGCCAGCAGGTTAAGGAGGGTGGGTTCACCCCTCCACTTT
TRBV28	15	NA	TRBJ2-5	TRBD2	CASSSGTSGRWEQYF	TGTGCCAGCAGTTCCGGGACTAGCGGGAGATGGGAGCAGTACTTC
TRBV5-1	14	few	TRBJ1-2	TRBD1	CASGDRGEGYGYTF	TGCGCCAGCGGGGACAGGGGAGAAGGCTATGGCTACACCTTC
TRBV4-2	17	few	TRBJ2-1	TRBD2	CASSQAQSGISYNEQFF	TGTGCCAGCAGCCAGGCTCAAAGCGGGATCTCTTACAATGAGCAGTTCTTC
TRBV18	14	NA	TRBJ2-3	NA	CASSGTQTTDTQYF	TGTGCCAGCTCCGGGACACAGACCACAGATACGCAGTATTTT